The clone carrying this TCR beta chain was seen only a few times. The antigen is undetermined. These data come from a study of T-cell memory formation after mild COVID-19. Study overall: TCR clusters largely stayed donor specific.

This CDR3 is built from 15 residues. CDR1 is SGHVS, CDR2 FNYEAQ, per germline. V was pared by 5 bases and J by 6 bases, with 12 bases of the junction left unmatched. Study-wide findings and caveats: Whereas later expanders leaned CD4+, clones contracting day 15 to 85 showed a balanced CD4/CD8 makeup.

5'RACE primed from the constant segment yielded TCR alpha and TCR beta cDNA libraries bearing sample barcodes and UMIs. TCRdb redid the calling of the 5' RACE reads with MiXCR, one entry per CDR3 protein. Found here are about 320,000 distinct CDR3 sequences, roughly an eighth of them singletons; the top ten hold around 23%. The chain links TRBV7-6 to TRBJ2-7, with 8 bases matching TRBD1. The source is a man aged 18 to 29 who had mild COVID-19 (a few samples of this study predate the infection). Cell type and time point are not known. Input material: PBMCs or a T cell subset sorted from them (not recorded which). The CDR3 spells CASSDSPDRVGEQYF. The CDR3 DNA is TGTGCCAGCAGCGACAGCCCGGACAGGGTAGGCGAGCAGTACTTC. The complete variable domain, with remaining parts taken from reference TRBV7-6 and TRBJ2-7, reads GAGVSQSPRYKVTKRGQDVALRCDPISGHVSLYWYRQALGQGPEFLTYFNYEAQQDKSGLPNDRFSAERPEGSISTLTIQRTEQRDSAMYRCASSDSPDRVGEQYFGPGTRLTVT.